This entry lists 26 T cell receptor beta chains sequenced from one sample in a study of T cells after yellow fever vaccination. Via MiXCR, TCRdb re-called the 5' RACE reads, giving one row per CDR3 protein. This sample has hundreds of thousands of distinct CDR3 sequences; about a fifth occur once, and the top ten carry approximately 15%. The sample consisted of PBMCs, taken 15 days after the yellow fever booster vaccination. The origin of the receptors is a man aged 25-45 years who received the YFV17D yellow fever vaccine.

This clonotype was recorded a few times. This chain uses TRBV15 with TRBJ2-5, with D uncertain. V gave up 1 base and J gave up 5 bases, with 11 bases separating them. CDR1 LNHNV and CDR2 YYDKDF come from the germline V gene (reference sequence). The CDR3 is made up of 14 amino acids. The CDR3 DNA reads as TGTGCCACCAGCAGAGCTCCAATTACCGAGACCCAGTACTTC. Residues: CATSRAPITETQYF.

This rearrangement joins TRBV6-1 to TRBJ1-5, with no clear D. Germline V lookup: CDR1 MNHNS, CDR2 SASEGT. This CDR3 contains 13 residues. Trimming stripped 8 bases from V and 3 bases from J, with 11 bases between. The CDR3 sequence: CASATVINQPQHF. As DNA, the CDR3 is TGTGCCAGCGCGACGGTGATCAATCAGCCCCAGCATTTT.

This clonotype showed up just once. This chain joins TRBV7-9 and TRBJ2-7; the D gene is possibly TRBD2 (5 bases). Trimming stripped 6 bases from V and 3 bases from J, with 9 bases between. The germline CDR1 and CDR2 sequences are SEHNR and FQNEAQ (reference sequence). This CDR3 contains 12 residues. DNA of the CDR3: TGTGCCAGCAGGAGAGAGGGCTACGAGCAGTACTTC. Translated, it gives CASRREGYEQYF.

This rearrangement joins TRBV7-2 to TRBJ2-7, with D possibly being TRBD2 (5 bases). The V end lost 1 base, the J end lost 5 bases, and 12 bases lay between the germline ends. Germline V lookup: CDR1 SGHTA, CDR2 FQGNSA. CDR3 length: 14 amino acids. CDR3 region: CASSLVWGENEQYF. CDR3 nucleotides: TGTGCCAGCAGCTTAGTGTGGGGAGAAAACGAGCAGTACTTC.

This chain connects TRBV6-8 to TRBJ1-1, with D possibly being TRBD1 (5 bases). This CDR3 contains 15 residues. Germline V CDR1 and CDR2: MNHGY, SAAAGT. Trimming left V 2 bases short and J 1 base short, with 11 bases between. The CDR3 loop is CASSYPTEKNTEAFF. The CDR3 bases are TGTGCCAGCAGTTACCCGACAGAGAAGAACACTGAAGCTTTCTTT.

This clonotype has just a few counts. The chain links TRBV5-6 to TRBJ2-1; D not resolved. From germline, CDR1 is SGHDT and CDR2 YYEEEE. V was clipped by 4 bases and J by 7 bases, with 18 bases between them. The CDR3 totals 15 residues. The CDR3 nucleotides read TGTGCCAGCAGCCCACACCGCAAAGGTATGAATGAGCAGTTCTTC. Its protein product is CASSPHRKGMNEQFF. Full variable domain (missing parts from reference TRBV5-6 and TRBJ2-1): DAGVTQSPTHLIKTRGQQVTLRCSPKSGHDTVSWYQQALGQGPQFIFQYYEEEERQRGNFPDRFSGHQFPNYSSELNVNALLLGDSALYLCASSPHRKGMNEQFFGPGTRLTVL.

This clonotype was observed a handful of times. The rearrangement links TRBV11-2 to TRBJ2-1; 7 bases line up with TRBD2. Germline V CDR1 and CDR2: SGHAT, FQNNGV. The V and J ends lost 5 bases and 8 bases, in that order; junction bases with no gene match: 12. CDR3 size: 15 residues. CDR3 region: CASSTLLAERYEQFF. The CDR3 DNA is TGTGCCAGCAGCACCCTTCTAGCGGAGCGCTATGAGCAGTTCTTC.

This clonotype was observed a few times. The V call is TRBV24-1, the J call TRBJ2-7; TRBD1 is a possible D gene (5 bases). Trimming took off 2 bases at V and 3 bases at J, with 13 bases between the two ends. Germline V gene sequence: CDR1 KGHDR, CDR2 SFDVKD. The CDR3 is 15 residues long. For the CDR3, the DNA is TGTGCCACCAGTGATTCCTGGGGCAGGGACTACGAGCAGTACTTC. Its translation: CATSDSWGRDYEQYF.

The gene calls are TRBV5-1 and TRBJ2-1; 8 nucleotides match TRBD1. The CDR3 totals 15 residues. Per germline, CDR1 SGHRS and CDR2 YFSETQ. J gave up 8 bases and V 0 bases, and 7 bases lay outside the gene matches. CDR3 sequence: CASSLASGGVDEQFF. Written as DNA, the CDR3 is TGCGCCAGCAGCTTGGCGTCAGGGGGCGTCGATGAGCAGTTCTTC.

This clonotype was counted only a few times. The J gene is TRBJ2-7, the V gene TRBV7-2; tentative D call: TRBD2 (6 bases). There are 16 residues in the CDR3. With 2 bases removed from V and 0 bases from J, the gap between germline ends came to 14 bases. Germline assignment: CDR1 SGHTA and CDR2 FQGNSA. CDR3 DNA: TGTGCCAGCAGCTTAAGGGGTGCGGGGTCCTCCTACGAGCAGTACTTC. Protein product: CASSLRGAGSSYEQYF.

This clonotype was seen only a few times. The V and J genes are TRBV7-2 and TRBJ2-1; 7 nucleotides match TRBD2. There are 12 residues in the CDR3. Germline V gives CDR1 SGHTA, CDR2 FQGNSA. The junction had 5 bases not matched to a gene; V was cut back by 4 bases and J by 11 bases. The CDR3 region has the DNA TGTGCCAGCAGCTCCCCGGGGGGTAAGCAGTTCTTC. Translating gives CASSSPGGKQFF.

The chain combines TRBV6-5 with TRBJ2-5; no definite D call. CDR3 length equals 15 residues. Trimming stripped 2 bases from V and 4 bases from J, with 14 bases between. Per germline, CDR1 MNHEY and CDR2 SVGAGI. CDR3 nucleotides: TGTGCCAGCAGTTACACCCCTGGCCCGGGAGAGACCCAGTACTTC. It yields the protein CASSYTPGPGETQYF.

The DNA for the CDR3 is TGCGCCAGCAGCAAACAACCCCGGGACAGGGGGTTCTCTGAGCAGTACTTC. As protein: CASSKQPRDRGFSEQYF. The genes are TRBV5-1 and TRBJ2-7, with TRBD1 identical over 11 bases. Per germline, CDR1 SGHRS and CDR2 YFSETQ. This CDR3 contains 17 residues. The J segment lost 7 bases and the V segment lost 4 bases, leaving 16 bases of the junction unmatched.

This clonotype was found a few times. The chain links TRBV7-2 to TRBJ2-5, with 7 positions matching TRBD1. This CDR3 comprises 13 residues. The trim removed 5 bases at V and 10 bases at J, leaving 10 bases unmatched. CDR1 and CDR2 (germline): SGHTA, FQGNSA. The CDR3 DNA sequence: TGTGCCAGCAGCCCCATAGGGGGCTCAAACCAGTACTTC. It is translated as CASSPIGGSNQYF.

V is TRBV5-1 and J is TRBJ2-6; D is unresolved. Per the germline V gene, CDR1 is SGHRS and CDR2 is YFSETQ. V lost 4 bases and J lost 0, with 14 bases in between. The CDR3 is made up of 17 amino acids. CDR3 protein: CASSTALTSSGANVLTF. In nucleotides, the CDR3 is TGCGCCAGCAGCACGGCCCTTACCAGCTCTGGGGCCAACGTCCTGACTTTC.

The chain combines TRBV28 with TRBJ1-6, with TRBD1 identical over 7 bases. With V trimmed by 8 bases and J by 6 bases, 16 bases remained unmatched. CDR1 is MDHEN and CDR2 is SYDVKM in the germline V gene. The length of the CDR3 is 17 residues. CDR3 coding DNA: TGTGCCAGCGATGAAAACAGGGGCCTTGCATTTAATTCACCCCTCCACTTT. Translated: CASDENRGLAFNSPLHF.

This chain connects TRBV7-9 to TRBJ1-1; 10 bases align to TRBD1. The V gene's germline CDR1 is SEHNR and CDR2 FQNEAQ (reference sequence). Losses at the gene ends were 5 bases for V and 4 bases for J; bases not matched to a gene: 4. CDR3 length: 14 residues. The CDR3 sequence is CASSRQGAPTEAFF. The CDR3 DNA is TGTGCCAGCAGCAGACAGGGGGCGCCCACTGAAGCTTTCTTT.

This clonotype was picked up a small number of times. The CDR3 spells CATSIAAGGPYRQYF. In nucleotides, the CDR3 is TGTGCCACCAGCATAGCGGCGGGAGGGCCATATAGGCAGTATTTT. The rearrangement links TRBV15 to TRBJ2-3; 9 bases line up with TRBD2. Germline values: CDR1 LNHNV, CDR2 YYDKDF (reference sequence). Trimming took 4 bases from V and 11 from J; bases not matched to a gene: 13. This CDR3 has 15 residues.

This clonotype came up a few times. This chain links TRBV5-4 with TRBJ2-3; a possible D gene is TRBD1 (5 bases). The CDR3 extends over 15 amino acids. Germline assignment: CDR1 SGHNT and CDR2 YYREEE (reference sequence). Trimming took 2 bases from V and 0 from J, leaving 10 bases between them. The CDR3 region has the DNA TGTGCCAGCAGCTTCAGTAAGGGGAGCACAGATACGCAGTATTTT. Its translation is CASSFSKGSTDTQYF.

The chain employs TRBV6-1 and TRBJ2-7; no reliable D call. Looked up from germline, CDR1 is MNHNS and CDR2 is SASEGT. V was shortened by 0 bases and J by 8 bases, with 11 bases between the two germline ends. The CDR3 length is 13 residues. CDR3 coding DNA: TGTGCCAGCAGTGAAGCAGGACCCAAACAGCAGTACTTC. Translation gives CASSEAGPKQQYF.

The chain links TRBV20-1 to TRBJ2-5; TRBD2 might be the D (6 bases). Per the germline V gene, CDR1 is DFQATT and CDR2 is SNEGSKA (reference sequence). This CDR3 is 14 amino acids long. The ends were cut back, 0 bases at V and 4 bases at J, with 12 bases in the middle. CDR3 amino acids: CSAREMGSGETQYF. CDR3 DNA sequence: TGCAGTGCTAGAGAAATGGGTAGCGGAGAGACCCAGTACTTC.

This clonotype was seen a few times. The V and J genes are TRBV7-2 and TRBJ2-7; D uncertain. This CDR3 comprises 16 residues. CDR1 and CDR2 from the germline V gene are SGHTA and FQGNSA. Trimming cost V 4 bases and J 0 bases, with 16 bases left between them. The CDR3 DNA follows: TGTGCCAGCAGCTCGTCATTGGGAACTATCTCCTACGAGCAGTACTTC. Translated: CASSSSLGTISYEQYF.

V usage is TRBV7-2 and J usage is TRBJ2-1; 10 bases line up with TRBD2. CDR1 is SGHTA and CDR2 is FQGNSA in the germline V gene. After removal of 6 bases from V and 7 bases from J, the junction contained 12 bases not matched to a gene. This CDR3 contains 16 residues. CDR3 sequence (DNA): TGTGCCAGCAGATCCGGGGTAGCGGGGGGTTTTAATGAGCAGTTCTTC. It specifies CASRSGVAGGFNEQFF.

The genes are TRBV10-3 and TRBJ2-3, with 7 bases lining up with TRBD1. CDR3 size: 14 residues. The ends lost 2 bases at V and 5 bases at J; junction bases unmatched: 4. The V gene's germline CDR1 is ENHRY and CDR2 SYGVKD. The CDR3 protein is CAISEGRGKDTQYF. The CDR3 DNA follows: TGTGCCATCAGTGAGGGCAGGGGGAAAGATACGCAGTATTTT.

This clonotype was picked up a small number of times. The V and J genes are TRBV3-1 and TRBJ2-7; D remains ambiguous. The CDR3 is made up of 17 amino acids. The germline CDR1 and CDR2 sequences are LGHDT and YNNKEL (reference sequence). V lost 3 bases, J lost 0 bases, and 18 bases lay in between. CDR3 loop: CASSQGLGRSSSYEQYF. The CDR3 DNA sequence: TGTGCCAGCAGCCAGGGCCTGGGCAGATCTAGCTCCTACGAGCAGTACTTC.

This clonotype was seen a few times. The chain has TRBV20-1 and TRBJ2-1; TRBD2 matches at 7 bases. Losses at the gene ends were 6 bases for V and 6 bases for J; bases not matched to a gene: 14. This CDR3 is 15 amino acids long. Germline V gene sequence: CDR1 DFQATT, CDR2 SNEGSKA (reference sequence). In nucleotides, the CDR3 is TGCAGTGCCATATCTAGAGGGAGGGCTCTCAATGAGCAGTTCTTC. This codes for CSAISRGRALNEQFF.